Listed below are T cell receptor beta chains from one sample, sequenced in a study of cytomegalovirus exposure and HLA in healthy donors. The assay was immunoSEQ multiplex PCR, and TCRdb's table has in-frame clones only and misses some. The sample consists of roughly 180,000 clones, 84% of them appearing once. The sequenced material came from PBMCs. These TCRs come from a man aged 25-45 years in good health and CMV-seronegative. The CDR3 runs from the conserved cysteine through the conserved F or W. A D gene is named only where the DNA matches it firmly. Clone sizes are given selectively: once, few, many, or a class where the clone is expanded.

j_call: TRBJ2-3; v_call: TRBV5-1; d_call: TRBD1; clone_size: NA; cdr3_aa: CASSYRGGTDTQYF; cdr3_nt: TGCGCCAGCAGTTACAGGGGTGGGACAGATACGCAGTATTTT
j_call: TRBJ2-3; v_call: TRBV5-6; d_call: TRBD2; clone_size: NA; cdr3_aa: CASSSGTSGTDTQYF; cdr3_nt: TGTGCCAGCAGTTCCGGGACTAGCGGCACAGATACGCAGTATTTT
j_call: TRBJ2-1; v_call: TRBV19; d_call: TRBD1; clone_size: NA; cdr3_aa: CASSTRQGGGNEQFF; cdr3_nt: TGTGCCAGTAGTACCCGACAGGGGGGAGGCAATGAGCAGTTCTTC
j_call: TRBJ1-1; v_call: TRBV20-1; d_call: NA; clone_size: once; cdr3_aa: CSARVNTEAFF; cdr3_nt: TGCAGTGCTAGAGTAAACACTGAAGCTTTCTTT
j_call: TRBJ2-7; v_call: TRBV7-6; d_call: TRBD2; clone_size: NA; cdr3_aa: CASSLSRGEGLGEQYF; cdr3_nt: TGTGCCAGCAGCTTAAGTCGGGGGGAAGGGTTGGGCGAGCAGTACTTC
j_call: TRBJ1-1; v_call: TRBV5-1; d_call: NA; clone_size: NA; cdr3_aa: CASSLDGYTEAFF; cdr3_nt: TGCGCCAGCAGCCTGGACGGGTACACTGAAGCTTTCTTT
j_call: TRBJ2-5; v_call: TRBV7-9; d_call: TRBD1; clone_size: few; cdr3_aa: CASSSGQYQETQYF; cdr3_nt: TGTGCCAGCAGCTCGGGACAGTACCAAGAGACCCAGTACTTC
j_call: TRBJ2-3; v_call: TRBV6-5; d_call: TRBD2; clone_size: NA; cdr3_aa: CASMPTSESDTQYF; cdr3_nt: TGTGCCAGTATGCCGACTAGCGAATCAGATACGCAGTATTTT
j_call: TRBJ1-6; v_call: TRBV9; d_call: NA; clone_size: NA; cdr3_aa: CASSVDLQGRSNSPLHF; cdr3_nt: TGTGCCAGCAGCGTAGATTTACAGGGCAGATCTAATTCACCCCTCCACTTT
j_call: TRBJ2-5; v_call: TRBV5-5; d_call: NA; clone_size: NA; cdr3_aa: CASSFFLGGETQYF; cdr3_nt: TGTGCCAGCAGCTTCTTTTTGGGGGGAGAGACCCAGTACTTC
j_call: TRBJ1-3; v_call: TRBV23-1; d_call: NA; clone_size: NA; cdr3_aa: CASSQSTWGPVGNTIYF; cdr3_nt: TGCGCCAGCAGTCAATCGACCTGGGGGCCTGTTGGAAACACCATATATTTT
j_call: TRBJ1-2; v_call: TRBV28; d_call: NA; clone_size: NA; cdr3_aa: CASSLRQYYGYTF; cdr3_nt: TGTGCCAGCAGTTTACGACAGTACTATGGCTACACCTTC
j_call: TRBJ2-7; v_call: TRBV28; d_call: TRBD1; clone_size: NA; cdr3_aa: CASRTGTASYEQYF; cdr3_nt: TGTGCCAGCAGAACCGGGACAGCTTCCTACGAGCAGTACTTC
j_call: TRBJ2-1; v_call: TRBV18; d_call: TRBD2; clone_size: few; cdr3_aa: CASSPLASGSYNEQFF; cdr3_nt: TGTGCCAGCTCACCACTGGCTAGCGGATCCTACAATGAGCAGTTCTTC
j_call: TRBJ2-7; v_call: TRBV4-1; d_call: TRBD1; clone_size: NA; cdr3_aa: CASSPDRGGEQYF; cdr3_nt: TGCGCCAGCAGCCCTGACAGGGGGGGCGAGCAGTACTTC
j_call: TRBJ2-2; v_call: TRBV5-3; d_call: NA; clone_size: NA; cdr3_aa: CARSLSGPTGELFF; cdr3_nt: TGTGCCAGAAGCTTGTCAGGGCCCACCGGGGAGCTGTTTTTT
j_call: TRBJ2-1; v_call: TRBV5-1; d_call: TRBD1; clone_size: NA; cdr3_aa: CASSLGRGEQFF; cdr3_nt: TGCGCCAGCAGCTTGGGCAGGGGGGAGCAGTTCTTC
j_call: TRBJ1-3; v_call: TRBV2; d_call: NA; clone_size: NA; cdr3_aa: CASSKQESGNTIYF; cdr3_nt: TGTGCCAGCAGTAAACAGGAATCTGGAAACACCATATATTTT
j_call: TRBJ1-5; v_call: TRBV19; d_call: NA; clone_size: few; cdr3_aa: CASSTYRNNQPQHF; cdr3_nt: TGTGCCAGTAGTACTTACAGAAACAATCAGCCCCAGCATTTT
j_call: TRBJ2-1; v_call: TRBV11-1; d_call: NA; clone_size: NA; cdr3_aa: CASSSGNEQFF; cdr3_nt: TGTGCCAGCAGCTCCGGCAATGAGCAGTTCTTC
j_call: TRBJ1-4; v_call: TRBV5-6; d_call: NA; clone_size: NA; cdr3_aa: CASSSPEATAEKLFF; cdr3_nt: TGTGCCAGCAGCTCCCCCGAGGCGACAGCCGAAAAACTGTTTTTT
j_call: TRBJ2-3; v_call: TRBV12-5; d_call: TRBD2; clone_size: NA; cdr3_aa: CASGKSGMGTDTQYF; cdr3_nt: TGTGCTAGTGGTAAAAGCGGGATGGGCACAGATACGCAGTATTTT
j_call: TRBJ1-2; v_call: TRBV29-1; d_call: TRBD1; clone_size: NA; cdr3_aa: CSVIRQGAGYGYTF; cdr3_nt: TGCAGCGTCATAAGACAGGGGGCTGGCTATGGCTACACCTTC
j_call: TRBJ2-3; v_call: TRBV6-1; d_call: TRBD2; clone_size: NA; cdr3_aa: CASSKLAGDTDTQYF; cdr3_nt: TGTGCCAGCAGTAAACTAGCGGGGGACACAGATACGCAGTATTTT
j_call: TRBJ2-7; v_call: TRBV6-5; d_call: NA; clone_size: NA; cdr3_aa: CASSYSYSSYEQYF; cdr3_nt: TGTGCCAGCAGTTACTCGTACAGCTCCTACGAGCAGTACTTC
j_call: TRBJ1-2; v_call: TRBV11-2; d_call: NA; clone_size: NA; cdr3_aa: CASSRTSGGGYTF; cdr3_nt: TGTGCCAGCAGCCGAACGAGCGGGGGAGGCTACACCTTC
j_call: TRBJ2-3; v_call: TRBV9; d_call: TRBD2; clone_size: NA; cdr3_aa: CASSVAFPGGQDTQYF; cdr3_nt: TGTGCCAGCAGCGTAGCTTTTCCGGGGGGGCAAGATACGCAGTATTTT
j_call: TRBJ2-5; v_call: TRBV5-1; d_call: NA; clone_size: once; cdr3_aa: CASSLAPGTLQETQYF; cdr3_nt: TGCGCCAGCAGCTTGGCCCCGGGGACACTCCAAGAGACCCAGTACTTC
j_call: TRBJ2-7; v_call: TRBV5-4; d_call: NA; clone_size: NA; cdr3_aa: CASSLSAGPSYEQYF; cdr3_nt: TGTGCCAGCAGCTTGTCTGCGGGTCCCTCCTACGAGCAGTACTTC